This T cell receptor (beta chain) was identified during a study of blood T cell repertoires in COVID-19. Libraries were prepared by immunoSEQ multiplex PCR; TCRdb keeps only in-frame clonotypes and omits some of them. The table includes about 150,000 clones, around 87% detected once. Seattle participants joined during active infection and were tracked over time. The CDR3 loop spans 14 amino acids. V gave up 3 bases and J gave up 8 bases, with 11 bases separating them. Per the germline V gene, CDR1 is SEHNR and CDR2 is FQNEAQ (reference sequence). The J gene is TRBJ1-6, the V gene TRBV7-9, with D possibly matching TRBD1 (5 bases). Source material: peripheral blood. The sequence was obtained from a man aged 55 to 70 with COVID-19, enrolled during active disease. The CDR3 coding sequence is TGTGCCAGCAGCTTTGAGGGGAGGGATTCACCCCTCCACTTT. Translated, it gives CASSFEGRDSPLHF.